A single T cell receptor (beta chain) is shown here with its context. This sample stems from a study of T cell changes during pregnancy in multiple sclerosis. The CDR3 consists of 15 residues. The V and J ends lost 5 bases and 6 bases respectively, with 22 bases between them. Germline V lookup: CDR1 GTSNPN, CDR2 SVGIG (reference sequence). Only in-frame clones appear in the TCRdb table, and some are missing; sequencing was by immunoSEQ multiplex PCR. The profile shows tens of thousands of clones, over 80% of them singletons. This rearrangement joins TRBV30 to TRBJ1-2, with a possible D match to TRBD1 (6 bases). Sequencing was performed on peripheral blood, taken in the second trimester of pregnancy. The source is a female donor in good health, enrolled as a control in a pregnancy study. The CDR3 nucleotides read TGTGCCTGGGCCTCCCCCGCCAGGGAGGGGGATGGCTACACCTTC. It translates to CAWASPAREGDGYTF.